The rows below give T cell receptor beta chains drawn from one sample of a study of technical replicates of blood from a few donors. Clones were read by immunoSEQ multiplex PCR, and TCRdb kept only the in-frame ones, dropping some. The table shows more than 90,000 clones, with roughly 95% occurring only once. What was sequenced was T cells isolated from PBMCs. These receptors were obtained from a human donor in good health. CDR3s include the opening cysteine and the closing phenylalanine or tryptophan. The D gene is left open where the match is weak. Some rows have no size entry. The others give once, few or many, or a class for an expanded clone.

V gene: TRBV5-4
D gene: TRBD1
clone size: once
J gene: TRBJ1-5
CDR3 protein: CASSFGQGEVWQPQHF
CDR3 DNA: TGTGCCAGCAGCTTTGGACAGGGGGAAGTCTGGCAGCCCCAGCATTTT

V gene: TRBV11-1
D gene: .
clone size: .
J gene: TRBJ2-5
CDR3 protein: CASSSRRGETQYF
CDR3 DNA: TGTGCCAGCAGCTCCCGTCGAGGAGAGACCCAGTACTTC

V gene: TRBV6-6
D gene: .
clone size: .
J gene: TRBJ2-1
CDR3 protein: CASSYNSYEQFF
CDR3 DNA: TGTGCCAGCAGTTACAACAGCTATGAGCAGTTCTTC

V gene: TRBV7-7
D gene: TRBD2
clone size: .
J gene: TRBJ2-3
CDR3 protein: CASSLDPGGDTQYF
CDR3 DNA: TGTGCCAGCAGCTTAGATCCGGGAGGAGATACGCAGTATTTT

V gene: TRBV6-1
D gene: TRBD1
clone size: .
J gene: TRBJ1-2
CDR3 protein: CASGWQGGGYTF
CDR3 DNA: TGTGCCAGCGGTTGGCAGGGGGGTGGCTACACCTTC

V gene: TRBV21-1
D gene: .
clone size: .
J gene: TRBJ2-7
CDR3 protein: CASSKETSGISYEQYF
CDR3 DNA: TGTGCCAGCAGCAAAGAGACTAGCGGGATTTCCTACGAGCAGTACTTC

V gene: TRBV10-1
D gene: TRBD2
clone size: .
J gene: TRBJ2-1
CDR3 protein: CASSEPSGLAGGPPYNEQFF
CDR3 DNA: TGCGCCAGCAGTGAGCCCTCGGGACTAGCGGGAGGTCCCCCCTACAATGAGCAGTTCTTC

V gene: TRBV25-1
D gene: .
clone size: .
J gene: TRBJ1-1
CDR3 protein: CASSVQGGPNTEAFF
CDR3 DNA: TGTGCCAGCAGTGTACAGGGAGGGCCGAACACTGAAGCTTTCTTT

V gene: TRBV5-1
D gene: TRBD1
clone size: .
J gene: TRBJ2-1
CDR3 protein: CASSTGQGVSYNEQFF
CDR3 DNA: TGCGCCAGCAGCACCGGACAGGGTGTATCCTACAATGAGCAGTTCTTC

V gene: TRBV6-5
D gene: TRBD1
clone size: .
J gene: TRBJ2-1
CDR3 protein: CASSYYRDRGNEQFF
CDR3 DNA: TGTGCCAGCAGTTACTATAGGGACAGGGGGAATGAGCAGTTCTTC

V gene: TRBV15
D gene: TRBD2
clone size: .
J gene: TRBJ2-7
CDR3 protein: CATSSREVYEQYF
CDR3 DNA: TGTGCCACCAGCAGTCGGGAGGTCTACGAGCAGTACTTC

V gene: TRBV13
D gene: .
clone size: few
J gene: TRBJ1-1
CDR3 protein: CASSLNREAFF
CDR3 DNA: TGTGCCAGCAGCCTTAACAGGGAGGCTTTCTTT

V gene: TRBV7-9
D gene: TRBD1
clone size: .
J gene: TRBJ1-1
CDR3 protein: CASSPQNRTGRTTEAFF
CDR3 DNA: TGTGCCAGCAGCCCTCAAAATAGGACAGGGAGGACCACTGAAGCTTTCTTT

V gene: TRBV5-4
D gene: .
clone size: once
J gene: TRBJ2-6
CDR3 protein: CASIPAGSGANVLTF
CDR3 DNA: TGTGCCAGCATACCAGCGGGCTCTGGGGCCAACGTCCTGACTTTC

V gene: TRBV19
D gene: .
clone size: .
J gene: TRBJ1-5
CDR3 protein: CASHSGVSQPQHF
CDR3 DNA: TGTGCCAGTCACTCAGGGGTTAGTCAGCCCCAGCATTTT